This T cell receptor beta chain was observed in a study of identical twins. Every donor was a healthy Caucasian. V was pared by 2 bases and J by 10 bases, with 15 bases between. The CDR3 is made up of 14 amino acids. Per germline, CDR1 ENHRY and CDR2 SYGVKD. Study conclusions and caveats: Cord blood's abundant beta clonotypes had fewer insertions, unlike memory repertoires. Twins shared out-of-frame alpha sequences with excess low generation probability.

TCRdb redid the calling of the 5' RACE reads with MiXCR, one entry per CDR3 protein. Counted here are 1.5 million or so distinct CDR3 sequences, around 29% occurring once; the ten biggest clones make up 0.27%. A single count supports this clonotype. Its matching antigen is unknown. The sequence was obtained from a newborn girl in good health. The sequenced sample was cord blood. V usage is TRBV10-3 and J usage is TRBJ2-1; no clear D. CDR3 amino acids: CAISEGHPRYEQFF. The CDR3 region has the DNA TGTGCCATCAGTGAGGGGCACCCGCGCTACGAGCAGTTCTTC.